The 25 T cell receptor beta chains given below trace back to one sample, sequenced in a study of T-cell reconstitution after alpha-beta-depleted transplantation in children. This sample's TCRbeta library carried unique molecular identifier barcodes. TCRdb ran MiXCR on the PCR reads and lists one entry per CDR3 protein. The data contain about 170,000 distinct CDR3 sequences, over 8.5% of them singletons. The input for sequencing was PBMCs, taken before TCRalphabeta/CD19-depleted stem cell transplant. These receptors were obtained from a boy aged 2 to 10 with acute myeloid leukemia, due to receive a stem cell transplant.

This clonotype was picked up many times. The chain joins TRBV5-1 to TRBJ1-1; D perhaps matches TRBD1 (5 bases). The CDR3 length is 15 residues. Germline CDR1 SGHRS, CDR2 YFSETQ. V lost 4 bases to trimming and J lost 4 bases, with 17 bases between them. Here the CDR3 reads CASSPGGEAVTEAFF. CDR3 coding DNA: TGCGCCAGCAGCCCGGGGGGGGAGGCTGTCACTGAAGCTTTCTTT.

This clonotype was seen at least ten times. The J gene is TRBJ2-7, the V gene TRBV5-1; 10 bases line up with TRBD2. CDR1 and CDR2 from the germline V gene are SGHRS and YFSETQ. This CDR3 spans 14 amino acids. Trimming took 2 bases from V and 5 from J; bases not matched to a gene: 4. The CDR3 bases are TGCGCCAGCAGCTTCAGGCTAGCGGGAGACGAGCAGTACTTC. It translates to CASSFRLAGDEQYF.

This clonotype has at least ten counts. The chain joins TRBV12-3 or TRBV12-4 to TRBJ1-1; 8 bases align to TRBD1. Trimming at V came to 7 bases and at J to 1 base, leaving 5 bases not matched to a gene. This CDR3 contains 14 residues. As DNA, the CDR3 is TGTGCCAGCACCGGGACAGGCCGGAACACTGAAGCTTTCTTT. This gives the protein CASTGTGRNTEAFF.

In this sample, this clonotype turned up many times. The chain is built from TRBV4-1 and TRBJ2-6; 11 nucleotides match TRBD2. Looked up from germline, CDR1 is MGHRA and CDR2 is YSYEKL. The J segment lost 0 bases and the V segment lost 3 bases, leaving 10 bases of the junction unmatched. CDR3 length: 20 amino acids. The CDR3 DNA reads TGCGCCAGCAGCCATGGACTAGCGGGCCTTGTACTCTCTGGGGCCAACGTCCTGACTTTC. This sequence encodes CASSHGLAGLVLSGANVLTF.

This clonotype came up many times. The chain links TRBV7-8 to TRBJ2-1; D remains ambiguous. Germline V lookup: CDR1 SGHVS, CDR2 FQNEAQ. V was pared by 4 bases and J by 0 bases, with 13 bases between. The CDR3 loop spans 16 amino acids. DNA of the CDR3: TGTGCCAGCAGCTCACCCCAGAGGAGCTCCTACAATGAGCAGTTCTTC. As protein: CASSSPQRSSYNEQFF. The full variable domain, with the rest looked up from reference TRBV7-8 and TRBJ2-1, is GAGVSQSPRYKVAKRGQDVALRCDPISGHVSLFWYQQALGQGPEFLTYFQNEAQLDKSGLPSDRFFAERPEGSVSTLKIQRTQQEDSAVYLCASSSPQRSSYNEQFFGPGTRLTVL.

This clonotype was picked up many times. This rearrangement joins TRBV5-6 to TRBJ2-1; no reliable D call. The CDR3 runs 11 residues. CDR1 is SGHDT and CDR2 is YYEEEE in the germline V gene. Trimming pared 2 bases from V and 10 bases from J, leaving 7 bases between. CDR3 loop: CASSFEKEQFF. The CDR3 DNA is TGTGCCAGCAGCTTTGAGAAGGAGCAGTTCTTC.

This clonotype was seen ten or more times. This sequence joins TRBV11-2 and TRBJ2-1; no definite D call. The CDR3 covers 18 residues. Germline V gene lookup returns CDR1 SGHAT and CDR2 FQNNGV. Trimming shortened V by 9 bases and J by 5 bases, and 29 bases separated the two germline ends. The CDR3: CARPQPGIRESGHNEQFF. The CDR3 bases are TGTGCCAGGCCTCAGCCGGGTATAAGGGAATCCGGCCACAATGAGCAGTTCTTC.

This clonotype was observed many times. CDR3 sequence (DNA): TGTGCCACCAGCAGAAATGCCGGGGACATTCAGTACTTC. Amino acids: CATSRNAGDIQYF. The chain recombines TRBV15 with TRBJ2-4, with D maybe TRBD2 (5 bases). V shed 2 bases and J shed 8 bases, with 10 bases lying between them. Germline V gene sequence: CDR1 LNHNV, CDR2 YYDKDF (reference sequence). The CDR3 has 13 amino acids.

About this clonotype itself: This sequence may be a read error, since a much larger clone differs from it by one base. This chain uses TRBV29-1 with TRBJ1-2; D is unclear. This CDR3 spans 13 amino acids. The germline V gene encodes CDR1 SQVTM and CDR2 ANQGSEA. The CDR3 loop reads CSVLTEENYGDTF. The CDR3 nucleotides are TGCAGCGTCCTGACGGAGGAAAACTATGGCGACACCTTC.

Worth noting for this clonotype: A much larger clone differs by one base, so this may be a read error. V is TRBV3-1 and J is TRBJ2-5, with D unresolved. The CDR3 loop spans 14 amino acids. The V gene's germline CDR1 is LGHDT and CDR2 YNNKEL (reference sequence). The DNA for the CDR3 is TGTGCCAGCAGCCCGATAGTATTCCAAGAGACCCAGCACTTC. Translating it yields CASSPIVFQETQHF.

This clonotype was picked up many times. This chain links TRBV5-1 with TRBJ2-7, with a tentative D call TRBD1 (6 bases). The CDR3 runs to 17 residues. Germline CDR1 SGHRS, CDR2 YFSETQ. V was cut by 2 bases and J by 4 bases, with 22 bases left in between. CDR3 protein: CASSFYQTGTGGYEQYF. Written as DNA, the CDR3 is TGCGCCAGCAGCTTTTACCAGACAGGAACGGGCGGTTACGAGCAGTACTTC. The variable domain in full, completed from reference TRBV5-1 and TRBJ2-7, reads KAGVTQTPRYLIKTRGQQVTLSCSPISGHRSVSWYQQTPGQGLQFLFEYFSETQRNKGNFPGRFSGRQFSNSRSEMNVSTLELGDSALYLCASSFYQTGTGGYEQYFGPGTRLTVT.

Many counts were recorded for this clonotype. The chain couples TRBV5-1 to TRBJ2-5; 7 nucleotides align to TRBD1. The CDR3 contains 16 residues. The germline gives CDR1 SGHRS, CDR2 YFSETQ. J gave up 4 bases and V 1 base, and 10 bases lay outside the gene matches. The CDR3 coding sequence is TGCGCCAGCAGCTTGATGGGGCCGAGACAGGGAGAGACCCAGTACTTC. Translating it yields CASSLMGPRQGETQYF.

This clonotype was counted ten times or more. The chain links TRBV19 to TRBJ2-7, with D possibly being TRBD1 (6 bases). The V gene's germline CDR1 is LNHDA and CDR2 SQIVND (reference sequence). Between the trimmed V and J ends, which lost 7 bases and 3 bases, there was a span of 10 bases. This CDR3 spans 12 amino acids. The CDR3 sequence: CASTRTDYEQYV. CDR3 nucleotide sequence: TGTGCCAGTACCAGGACAGACTACGAGCAGTACGTC.

At least ten counts were recorded for this clonotype. This chain joins TRBV25-1 and TRBJ2-5, with D possibly TRBD1 on 6 matching bases. The V gene's germline CDR1 is MGHDK and CDR2 SYGVNS. The CDR3 spans 15 residues. With 1 base removed from V and 3 bases from J, the gap between germline ends came to 12 bases. The CDR3 coding sequence is TGTGCCAGCAGTGAATCAGGGCAGGGGAAAGAGACCCAGTACTTC. Protein product: CASSESGQGKETQYF.

In its sample, this clonotype was seen many times. The chain couples TRBV12-3 or TRBV12-4 to TRBJ2-3; no definite D call. Trimming cost V 6 bases and J 0 bases, with 16 bases left between them. The CDR3 spans 16 residues. The CDR3 here is CASRLQWGRSTDTQYF. CDR3 DNA sequence: TGTGCCAGCAGGTTACAATGGGGTCGCAGCACAGATACGCAGTATTTT.

This clonotype was detected ten times or more. The V and J genes are TRBV7-2 and TRBJ2-3; D possibly corresponds to TRBD1 (6 bases). Germline lookup yields CDR1 SGHTA and CDR2 FQGNSA. This CDR3 contains 15 residues. V lost 6 bases, J lost 6 bases, and 19 bases lay in between. The CDR3 protein is CASRPIFGQSDTQYF. Here the CDR3 DNA reads TGTGCCAGCAGACCGATTTTTGGACAGTCGGATACGCAGTATTTT. Looking up the rest from reference TRBV7-2 and TRBJ2-3 gives the full variable domain: GAGVSQSPSNKVTEKGKDVELRCDPISGHTALYWYRQSLGQGLEFLIYFQGNSAPDKSGLPSDRFSAERTGGSVSTLTIQRTQQEDSAVYLCASRPIFGQSDTQYFGPGTRLTVL.

This clonotype was seen repeatedly, ten times or more. J is TRBJ1-2 and V is TRBV27; no firm D call. Per the germline V gene, CDR1 is MNHEY and CDR2 is SMNVEV (reference sequence). The CDR3 has 14 residues. The germline V and J ends were trimmed by 4 bases and 0 bases, with 9 bases remaining between them. Here the CDR3 reads CASSSGSSNYGYTF. CDR3 in DNA: TGTGCCAGCAGTTCCGGTTCCTCTAACTATGGCTACACCTTC.

This clonotype was observed many times. The chain carries TRBV2 and TRBJ2-7; 7 nucleotides match TRBD2. Trimming removed 2 bases from V and 1 base from J; junction bases left unmatched: 5. Germline CDR1 reads SNHLY; CDR2 reads FYNNEI. This CDR3 is 15 amino acids long. CDR3 sequence reads: CASSEMGGISYEQYF. As DNA, the CDR3 is TGTGCCAGCAGTGAAATGGGGGGGATTTCCTACGAGCAGTACTTC.

This clonotype was seen at least ten times. The chain carries TRBV19 and TRBJ1-5, with a possible D match to TRBD1 (5 bases). V was clipped by 5 bases and J by 7 bases, with 12 bases between them. Germline assignment: CDR1 LNHDA and CDR2 SQIVND (reference sequence). CDR3 length: 13 residues. The CDR3 DNA is TGTGCCAGTAGTGCCAGACAGCAGCAGCCCCAGCATTTT. Its protein is CASSARQQQPQHF.

V and J are TRBV10-1 and TRBJ1-2, with 7 bases identical to TRBD1. CDR3 length: 13 amino acids. Trimming cost V 3 bases and J 4 bases; bases outside gene matches: 2. Looked up from germline, CDR1 is WNHNN and CDR2 is SYGVQD (reference sequence). The CDR3 DNA is TGCGCCAGCAGTGACAGGGGGAGCTATGGCTACACCTTC. This encodes CASSDRGSYGYTF.

This clonotype was observed at least ten times. The rearrangement links TRBV25-1 to TRBJ1-2, with D possibly TRBD1 on 6 matching bases. The germline V gene has CDR1 MGHDK and CDR2 SYGVNS. The CDR3 runs 15 residues. Trimming removed 5 bases from V and 6 bases from J, with 19 bases in between. CDR3 residues: CASSRAGQTIDGYTF. The CDR3 DNA is TGTGCCAGCAGTAGAGCAGGACAGACGATAGATGGCTACACCTTC.

This clonotype appeared many times. The J gene is TRBJ1-5, the V gene TRBV5-5; 7 bases agree with TRBD1. The V segment lost 2 bases and the J segment 3 bases; nucleotides outside the gene matches: 5. The CDR3 has 15 amino acids. From germline, CDR1 is SGHKS and CDR2 YYEKEE (reference sequence). The CDR3, as DNA: TGTGCCAGCAGCTTCGGACAGGCTAACAATCAGCCCCAGCATTTT. This codes for CASSFGQANNQPQHF.

Many counts were recorded for this clonotype. The chain is built from TRBV12-3 or TRBV12-4 and TRBJ2-5; D gene unclear. The CDR3 runs to 13 residues. Trimming took off 3 bases at V and 2 bases at J, with 7 bases between the two ends. The DNA for the CDR3 is TGTGCCAGCAGTTTGGAGACTCAAGAGACCCAGTACTTC. It encodes CASSLETQETQYF.

This clonotype was seen ten or more times. This chain connects TRBV29-1 to TRBJ2-1, with 9 nucleotides matching TRBD1. Germline loops: CDR1 SQVTM, CDR2 ANQGSEA. Germline trimming cut 0 bases from V and 2 bases from J; bases unmatched to any gene: 14. CDR3 length: 19 amino acids. CDR3 amino acids: CSVEDRGTGRVRAYNEQFF. CDR3 DNA: TGCAGCGTTGAAGATCGGGGGACAGGGCGAGTTCGCGCCTACAATGAGCAGTTCTTC.

This clonotype was detected many times. The rearrangement links TRBV5-1 to TRBJ2-1; 12 positions agree with TRBD2. Germline CDR1 and CDR2: SGHRS and YFSETQ. The CDR3 is made up of 17 amino acids. V was clipped by 6 bases and J by 3 bases; unmatched bases: 10. The CDR3 coding sequence is TGCGCCAGCACGACTAGCGGGAGCGGCTCTTACTACAATGAGCAGTTCTTC. Its translation: CASTTSGSGSYYNEQFF.